This T cell receptor (beta chain) was obtained from a study of blood T cell repertoires in COVID-19. The CDR3 length is 15 residues. Germline V CDR1 and CDR2: MDHEN, SYDVKM. V lost 6 bases to trimming and J lost 5 bases; unmatched junction nucleotides: 6. The repertoire was sequenced with immunoSEQ multiplex PCR; TCRdb's copy has only in-frame clones and lacks some. Here the sample spans 150,000 to 200,000 clones, about 86% being singletons. The chain is built from TRBV28 and TRBJ1-4, with 10 bases that match TRBD1. The source is a man aged 70-80 years with active or convalescent COVID-19. Sample: peripheral blood. Here the CDR3 DNA reads TGTGCCAGCAGCGAGCGACAGGGGGCAAATGAAAAACTGTTTTTT. As protein: CASSERQGANEKLFF.